Below, 30 T cell receptor beta chains from the same sample are listed, as sequenced in a study of cytomegalovirus exposure and HLA in healthy donors. With 60 Vbeta and 13 Jbeta primers, the PCR was carried out. The data were produced by immunoSEQ multiplex PCR, yet TCRdb's version contains in-frame clones alone and is incomplete. Counted here are around 180,000 clones, roughly 86% occurring once; the ten biggest clones make up approximately 1.5%. Source material: PBMCs. The receptors were gathered from a woman between 18 and 29 years old in good health and CMV-seronegative.

The rearrangement joins TRBV7-2 to TRBJ1-2; a possible D gene is TRBD1 (5 bases). The V gene's germline CDR1 is SGHTA and CDR2 FQGNSA. V was shortened by 1 base and J by 7 bases, with 16 bases between the two germline ends. There are 15 residues in the CDR3. CDR3 nucleotide sequence: TGTGCCAGCAGCTTAGTTAACGGGGGACTTTCTGGCTACACCTTC. This encodes CASSLVNGGLSGYTF.

This CDR3 is CASSLAGGRETQYF. CDR3 nucleotides: TGTGCCAGCAGCTTAGCGGGGGGGAGGGAGACCCAGTACTTC. The genes are TRBV11-1 and TRBJ2-5; TRBD2 aligns across 7 bases. CDR3 length equals 14 residues. Trimming at V came to 0 bases and at J to 5 bases, leaving 3 bases not matched to a gene. Looked up from germline, CDR1 is SGHAT and CDR2 is FQDESV (reference sequence).

CDR3 coding DNA: TGTGCCAGCATGCCGACTAGCGGGGCCTGGAATGAGCAGTTCTTC. Amino acid sequence: CASMPTSGAWNEQFF. V is TRBV2 and J is TRBJ2-1, with 11 bases aligning to TRBD2. The CDR3 covers 15 residues. CDR1 and CDR2 (germline): SNHLY, FYNNEI. Unmatched junction bases numbered 9, after V lost 7 bases and J lost 7 bases.

The rearrangement links TRBV4-3 to TRBJ2-3; TRBD2 aligns across 13 bases. The CDR3 spans 19 residues. Germline V gives CDR1 LGHNA, CDR2 YSLEER. Trimming at V came to 0 bases and at J to 3 bases, leaving 9 bases not matched to a gene. CDR3 bases: TGCGCCAGCAGCCAAGATACACTAGCGGGAGGGCCCGGGACAGATACGCAGTATTTT. Residues: CASSQDTLAGGPGTDTQYF.

This sequence joins TRBV5-6 and TRBJ2-1; tentatively, D is TRBD2 (7 bases). There are 14 residues in the CDR3. The V end lost 1 base, the J end lost 5 bases, and 10 bases lay between the germline ends. Germline CDR1 SGHDT, CDR2 YYEEEE. This chain's CDR3 is CASSLSGGHNEQFF. The DNA of the CDR3 is TGTGCCAGCAGCTTGTCGGGGGGCCACAATGAGCAGTTCTTC.

Worth noting for this clone: The junction does not match germline at one end; this may be a read error. In nucleotides, the CDR3 is TGTGCCAGCACTACAGGGAACTCTGGCTACACCTTC. Residues: CASTTGNSGYTF. This chain joins TRBV6-6 and TRBJ1-2, with D tentatively TRBD1 (6 bases). CDR3 length: 12 residues. CDR1 and CDR2 (germline): MNHNY, SVGAGI (reference sequence).

This clone showed up just once. V and J are TRBV7-9 and TRBJ2-1; 11 bases fit TRBD1. With V trimmed by 1 base and J by 10 bases, 9 bases remained unmatched. Looked up from germline, CDR1 is SEHNR and CDR2 is FQNEAQ (reference sequence). The CDR3 contains 16 residues. The CDR3 protein is CASSLGGTGGSGEQFF. The CDR3 DNA sequence: TGTGCCAGCAGCTTAGGGGGGACAGGGGGATCGGGGGAGCAGTTCTTC.

The rearrangement uses TRBV18 and TRBJ2-7; 7 positions agree with TRBD1. J was trimmed by 3 bases and V by 5 bases; bases with no gene match: 4. From germline, CDR1 is KGHSH and CDR2 LQKENI. The CDR3 totals 13 residues. The CDR3 nucleotides are TGTGCCAGCTCAGAAGGGACAGACTACGAGCAGTACTTC. Protein product: CASSEGTDYEQYF. Supplemented by reference TRBV18 and TRBJ2-7, the full variable domain reads NAGVMQNPRHLVRRRGQEARLRCSPMKGHSHVYWYRQLPEEGLKFMVYLQKENIIDESGMPKERFSAEFPKEGPSILRIQQVVRGDSAAYFCASSEGTDYEQYFGPGTRLTVT.

The chain has TRBV6-1 and TRBJ1-1, with 8 bases lining up with TRBD1. The trim removed 5 bases at V and 3 bases at J, leaving 5 bases unmatched. The CDR3 consists of 14 residues. Germline CDR1 MNHNS, CDR2 SASEGT. CDR3 in DNA: TGTGCCAGCAGTCCAGGGGGCAGTTACACTGAAGCTTTCTTT. Translation: CASSPGGSYTEAFF.

The rearrangement joins TRBV27 to TRBJ2-2; maybe TRBD1 (5 bases). This CDR3 comprises 14 residues. The V gene lost 2 bases and the J gene lost 6 bases, with 10 bases spanning the gap. Germline V lookup: CDR1 MNHEY, CDR2 SMNVEV (reference sequence). CDR3: CASSLQGWAGELFF. CDR3 nucleotide sequence: TGTGCCAGCAGTTTACAGGGCTGGGCCGGGGAGCTGTTTTTT.

The CDR3 DNA reads TGTGCCAGCAGTTACACAGGGCCCACCGGGGAGCTGTTTTTT. It yields the protein CASSYTGPTGELFF. The chain is built from TRBV6-5 and TRBJ2-2; possible D gene TRBD1, 6 bases. The germline V and J ends were trimmed by 2 bases and 4 bases, with 8 bases remaining between them. This CDR3 spans 14 amino acids. From germline, CDR1 is MNHEY and CDR2 SVGAGI.

This chain links TRBV2 with TRBJ1-1; D gene uncertain. Germline assignment: CDR1 SNHLY and CDR2 FYNNEI. This CDR3 has 15 residues. V was clipped by 0 bases and J by 5 bases, with 13 bases between them. The chain's CDR3 is CASSEANRGGTEAFF. DNA for the CDR3: TGTGCCAGCAGTGAAGCCAATAGAGGCGGTACTGAAGCTTTCTTT.

The chain has TRBV18 and TRBJ2-7; 12 positions agree with TRBD1. After removal of 3 bases from V and 2 bases from J, the junction contained 2 bases not matched to a gene. The CDR3 has 15 amino acids. Looked up from germline, CDR1 is KGHSH and CDR2 is LQKENI. The CDR3 sequence: CASSPGQGAAYEQYF. CDR3 coding DNA: TGTGCCAGCTCACCGGGACAGGGGGCGGCCTACGAGCAGTACTTC.

V and J are TRBV7-8 and TRBJ2-7; D not resolved. Germline-derived CDR1 and CDR2 are SGHVS and FQNEAQ. With 1 base removed from V and 5 bases from J, the gap between germline ends came to 12 bases. The CDR3 has 14 residues. The CDR3 sequence: CASSLGVRGNEQYF. The CDR3 DNA sequence: TGTGCCAGCAGCTTAGGTGTGAGAGGCAACGAGCAGTACTTC.

This chain links TRBV11-2 with TRBJ1-6; 10 nucleotides line up with TRBD1. Germline CDR1 and CDR2: SGHAT and FQNNGV. The CDR3 is 14 amino acids. Trimming removed 4 bases from V and 8 bases from J; junction bases left unmatched: 2. CDR3 sequence: CASSWTGGDSPLHF. The DNA for the CDR3 is TGTGCCAGCAGCTGGACAGGGGGGGATTCACCCCTCCACTTT. The entire variable domain, with the rest obtained from reference TRBV11-2 and TRBJ1-6, is as follows: EAGVAQSPRYKIIEKRQSVAFWCNPISGHATLYWYQQILGQGPKLLIQFQNNGVVDDSQLPKDRFSAERLKGVDSTLKIQPAKLEDSAVYLCASSWTGGDSPLHFGNGTRLTVT.

This rearrangement joins TRBV6-1 to TRBJ2-5; 8 bases line up with TRBD1. The tail of the sequence fits TRBJ2-7 better, so the J call may be wrong. The germline V gene encodes CDR1 MNHNS and CDR2 SASEGT. The CDR3 extends over 14 amino acids. As DNA, the CDR3 is TGTGCCAGCACACGTATAGGACAGGGCTACGAGCAGTACTTC. This translates into CASTRIGQGYEQYF.

J is TRBJ1-2 and V is TRBV9; no clear D. There are 15 residues in the CDR3. The V end lost 0 bases, the J end lost 0 bases, and 9 bases lay between the germline ends. The germline CDR1 and CDR2 sequences are SGDLS and YYNGEE. CDR3 DNA: TGTGCCAGCAGCGTAGGTTCCGGAGCTAACTATGGCTACACCTTC. Translated: CASSVGSGANYGYTF.

The chain carries TRBV28 and TRBJ2-7; TRBD1 matches 10 bases. CDR1 is MDHEN and CDR2 is SYDVKM in the germline V gene. This CDR3 comprises 15 residues. The trim removed 3 bases at V and 5 bases at J, leaving 7 bases unmatched. The CDR3 DNA reads TGTGCCAGCAGTTTCCGGACAGGGGGTGAAAACGAGCAGTACTTC. This sequence encodes CASSFRTGGENEQYF.

The rearrangement joins TRBV9 to TRBJ2-7; 8 nucleotides line up with TRBD2. This CDR3 is 13 amino acids long. V lost 4 bases and J lost 7; bases outside the gene matches: 7. CDR1 is SGDLS and CDR2 is YYNGEE in the germline V gene. The CDR3 loop reads CASSPRLAREQYF. For the CDR3, the DNA is TGTGCCAGCAGCCCCAGACTAGCGAGGGAGCAGTACTTC.

V gene TRBV28 combines with J gene TRBJ2-3, with TRBD2 matching over 8 bases. Trimming took 5 bases from V and 10 from J; bases not matched to a gene: 14. There are 15 residues in the CDR3. Per germline, CDR1 MDHEN and CDR2 SYDVKM. The DNA for the CDR3 is TGTGCCAGCAGTCCCGGGGGGGGACCCTCTGGGGCGCAGTATTTT. Its translation is CASSPGGGPSGAQYF.

To note about this clone: One end of the junction does not line up with germline, which may come from a read error. The chain couples TRBV28 to TRBJ2-1, with D perhaps TRBD2 (6 bases). The germline gives CDR1 MDHEN, CDR2 SYDVKM. The CDR3 consists of 12 residues. The CDR3 loop reads CASSLGDFFSVF. DNA of the CDR3: TGTGCCAGCAGTTTAGGGGACTTTTTCTCTGTCTTC.

This clone was counted a single time. The chain recombines TRBV5-1 with TRBJ2-3; TRBD2 agrees at 14 bases. Unmatched junction bases numbered 3, after V lost 0 bases and J lost 6 bases. Looked up from germline, CDR1 is SGHRS and CDR2 is YFSETQ. The CDR3 extends over 16 amino acids. This CDR3 reads CASSLGGLAGDDTQYF. The CDR3 DNA reads TGCGCCAGCAGCTTGGGGGGACTAGCGGGAGACGATACGCAGTATTTT. The whole variable domain, remainder taken from reference TRBV5-1 and TRBJ2-3, is KAGVTQTPRYLIKTRGQQVTLSCSPISGHRSVSWYQQTPGQGLQFLFEYFSETQRNKGNFPGRFSGRQFSNSRSEMNVSTLELGDSALYLCASSLGGLAGDDTQYFGPGTRLTVL.

This chain joins TRBV5-5 and TRBJ1-6; 8 bases fit TRBD1. V lost 4 bases and J lost 8; bases outside the gene matches: 8. The CDR3 totals 15 residues. Looked up from germline, CDR1 is SGHKS and CDR2 is YYEKEE (reference sequence). CDR3 DNA sequence: TGTGCCAGCAGCCCCGGACAGGGCTGGGATTCACCCCTCCACTTT. Amino acids: CASSPGQGWDSPLHF.

V and J are TRBV14 and TRBJ2-2; D may be TRBD2 (7 bases). Deletions cut 0 bases from V and 4 bases from J, with 12 bases between. Germline V gene data show CDR1 as SGHDN and CDR2 as FVKESK. There are 16 residues in the CDR3. DNA for the CDR3: TGTGCCAGCAGCCAAGATTACGGGGGGCTCACCGGGGAGCTGTTTTTT. Translation: CASSQDYGGLTGELFF.

The V call is TRBV7-2, the J call TRBJ2-1; perhaps TRBD1 as D (7 bases). Germline V lookup: CDR1 SGHTA, CDR2 FQGNSA. There are 15 residues in the CDR3. With 5 bases removed from V and 0 bases from J, the gap between germline ends came to 11 bases. The CDR3 spells CASSAGQISYNEQFF. The CDR3 DNA sequence: TGTGCCAGCAGCGCGGGACAGATCTCCTACAATGAGCAGTTCTTC.

On this clone itself: The same CDR3 is also encoded by other DNA sequences in this sample. The CDR3: CASSAGGYEQYF. DNA of the CDR3: TGTGCCAGCAGCGCCGGGGGCTACGAGCAGTACTTC. V is TRBV9 and J is TRBJ2-7; D possibly corresponds to TRBD2 (6 bases). The CDR3 has 12 amino acids. V was shortened by 3 bases and J by 3 bases, with 7 bases between the two germline ends. CDR1 and CDR2 from the germline V gene are SGDLS and YYNGEE.

The rearrangement joins TRBV10-3 to TRBJ2-3; tentative D call: TRBD2 (7 bases). CDR3 size: 15 residues. V dropped 0 bases and J dropped 6 bases, with 13 bases sitting between them. The germline V gene has CDR1 ENHRY and CDR2 SYGVKD. CDR3 protein: CAISESGGAWDTQYF. The CDR3 region has the DNA TGTGCCATCAGTGAGTCGGGGGGGGCGTGGGATACGCAGTATTTT.

The chain has TRBV18 and TRBJ2-5, with 15 nucleotides matching TRBD2. The CDR3 covers 16 residues. The germline V gene has CDR1 KGHSH and CDR2 LQKENI. V lost 3 bases, J lost 3 bases, and 2 bases stayed unmatched. CDR3 region: CASSPGLAGGKETQYF. CDR3 coding DNA: TGTGCCAGCTCACCGGGACTAGCGGGGGGTAAAGAGACCCAGTACTTC.

The chain links TRBV28 to TRBJ1-4; tentatively, D is TRBD1 (6 bases). This CDR3 has 13 amino acids. Deletions cut 11 bases from V and 0 bases from J, with 10 bases between. Germline-derived CDR1 and CDR2 are MDHEN and SYDVKM. For the CDR3, the DNA is TGTGCCGGGAACAGGGCAACTAATGAAAAACTGTTTTTT. Its translation is CAGNRATNEKLFF.

The rearrangement joins TRBV12-2 to TRBJ1-1; the listed D gene, TRBD1, was not tested against the DNA. TRBV12-2 is reported as a pseudogene. The CDR3 totals 19 residues. The CDR3: CASRSPLGTGGVQNTEAFF. The DNA of the CDR3 is TGTGCAAGTCGCTCCCCCCTAGGGACAGGGGGCGTCCAGAACACTGAAGCTTTCTTT.